Detailed here is one T cell receptor beta chain. Antigen specificity is unknown. This sample was taken from a study of blood T cells in healthy people across ages. A second PCR of 7 to 11 cycles used a sample-barcoded 5' primer and a J-beta primer mix. TCRdb passed the 5' RACE reads through MiXCR, listing each CDR3 protein once. Here the sample spans hundreds of thousands of distinct CDR3 sequences, under 25% being singletons. Healthy individuals of Caucasian origin from Russia, aged about 6 to 100, served as donors. Overall study findings and caveats: Per-million-T-cell TCR beta diversity fell roughly linearly with age.

The CDR3 extends over 17 amino acids. The chain joins TRBV21-1 to TRBJ2-7; the listed D gene, TRBD1, was not tested against the DNA. TRBV21-1 is designated a pseudogene. This clonotype was obtained from an older man in good health. The sequenced sample consisted of blood. The CDR3 reads CASSEEGRTGWVHEQYF. The CDR3, as DNA: TGTGCCAGCAGCGAAGAAGGGAGGACAGGGTGGGTCCACGAGCAGTACTTC.